This T cell receptor (beta chain) appears in the sequencing data of a study of blood T cell repertoires in COVID-19. The CDR3 is 15 amino acids. Germline trimming cut 1 base from V and 2 bases from J; bases unmatched to any gene: 4. Germline V gene lookup returns CDR1 SGDLS and CDR2 YYNGEE. Profiling relied on immunoSEQ multiplex PCR, and the TCRdb table lists in-frame clones only, not all of them. The sample contains 100,000 or so clones, approximately 83% of which appear only once. Those who participated ranged in age from roughly 18 to 89 years and resided in under 25 US areas. The study assigned cohorts using participant-reported clinical history. Cohort 3 recovered donors had two negative PCRs, clearance, or symptom resolution.

The chain carries TRBV9 and TRBJ2-7; TRBD2 matches 9 bases. Sequenced material: PBMCs or T cells enriched from blood (not recorded which). This TCR was sampled from a woman aged 45 to 65 who had recovered from COVID-19. As DNA, the CDR3 is TGTGCCAGCAGCGTACGGGCTAGCGGGACCTACGAGCAGTACTTC. This gives the protein CASSVRASGTYEQYF.